A selection of T cell receptor beta chains follows, all from one sample in a study of T cells expressing NK-cell markers. TCRdb reprocessed the 5' RACE reads and reports one entry per CDR3 protein, with no DNA. This repertoire includes 400,000 to 500,000 distinct CDR3 sequences. Specimen: blood T cells: a sorted CD56 or NKG2C T cell subset, CD4+ or CD8+ T cells, or bulk PBMC T cells (not recorded which). These receptors were obtained from a woman aged 18-69 years in good health. CDR3s include the opening cysteine and the closing phenylalanine or tryptophan.

len	v_gene	j_gene	CDR3aa
15	TRBV12-3/TRBV12-4	TRBJ1-6	CASRRDRGFDSPLHF
14	TRBV19	TRBJ1-5	CASSPRTRHQPQHF
15	TRBV9	TRBJ2-1	CASSYERGGVNEQFF
16	TRBV4-3	TRBJ2-1	CASSQALAGDYNEQFF
14	TRBV7-9	TRBJ2-7	CASSLVDKSHEQYF
14	TRBV3-1	TRBJ2-1	CASSQDPRRWGQFF
14	TRBV7-6	TRBJ2-1	CASSLGGGGNEQFF
17	TRBV6-2/TRBV6-3	TRBJ2-7	CASTQMGGNPFSYEQYF
13	TRBV5-8	TRBJ1-5	CASSAVRNQPQHF
15	TRBV7-2	TRBJ2-7	CASSPTGTSSYEQYF
13	TRBV20-1	TRBJ2-3	CSVSGAKGDTQYF
16	TRBV6-1	TRBJ2-2	CATCPPGQALAGELFF
13	TRBV12-3/TRBV12-4	TRBJ2-7	CASSYRVSYEQYF
15	TRBV3-1	TRBJ2-1	CASSPGTGLANEQFF
14	TRBV5-1	TRBJ2-5	CASSLIWGQETQYF
15	TRBV5-6	TRBJ2-1	CASNPGLAGRGEQFF
16	TRBV15	TRBJ2-1	CATSRVYSSSDNEQFF
14	TRBV7-2	TRBJ1-4	CASSLWTGEGKLFF
13	TRBV15	TRBJ1-4	CATSGGMIEKLFF
15	TRBV11-3	TRBJ2-5	CASSSPRDRQETQYF
15	TRBV24-1	TRBJ2-3	CATSERQGSSGTQYF
16	TRBV12-3/TRBV12-4	TRBJ2-1	CASRGTGRSSYNEQFF
14	TRBV2	TRBJ2-1	CASSWGSAYNEQFF
15	TRBV27	TRBJ1-2	CASSLSGDRNYGYTF
15	TRBV12-3/TRBV12-4	TRBJ1-5	CASRLDRGGNQPQHF
12	TRBV29-1	TRBJ2-7	CSAMTGRYEQYF
16	TRBV12-3/TRBV12-4	TRBJ2-7	CASSLAKASGFYEQYF
13	TRBV7-2	TRBJ1-6	CASRPDSPSPLHF
15	TRBV12-3/TRBV12-4	TRBJ2-1	CASSFPAARYNEQFF
15	TRBV7-2	TRBJ2-7	CASGGIAGILNEQYF
15	TRBV9	TRBJ2-1	CASSVGSGPYNEQFF
17	TRBV6-5	TRBJ1-1	CASSYSGGALMNTEAFF
16	TRBV11-3	TRBJ2-3	CASSLSIAGSTDTQYF
13	TRBV7-8	TRBJ2-1	CASSEPGANEQFF
11	TRBV30	TRBJ1-2	CAWSWQGGYTF
16	TRBV7-7	TRBJ2-2	CASSPWGTSGTGELFF
13	TRBV7-3	TRBJ1-2	CASSLDRNSGYTF
14	TRBV19	TRBJ2-3	CASISGGGTDTQYF
14	TRBV9	TRBJ1-1	CASSEGVMNTEAFF
14	TRBV11-2	TRBJ2-7	CASSFASSLYEQYF
14	TRBV7-2	TRBJ2-2	CASSSGLGHGELFF
13	TRBV7-7	TRBJ2-2	CASSLTRSGELFF
16	TRBV6-5	TRBJ2-7	CASSWTGVPLRLEQYF
16	TRBV6-2/TRBV6-3	TRBJ2-3	CASSYSRTGATDTQYF
17	TRBV3-1	TRBJ2-6	CASSLGQGWSGANVLTF
12	TRBV7-3	TRBJ2-2	CASSLGDLELFF
13	TRBV7-2	TRBJ2-2	CASSLKGTGELFF
15	TRBV28	TRBJ2-7	CASSYSLQSSYEQYF
14	TRBV6-1	TRBJ1-2	CASTATGVAVGYTF
13	TRBV9	TRBJ2-2	CASSVADTGELFF
16	TRBV6-5	TRBJ2-1	CASSYAMSWPYNEQFF
14	TRBV4-3	TRBJ1-4	CASSHGTVNEKLFF
14	TRBV24-1	TRBJ1-5	CATSPASGWQPQHF
13	TRBV18	TRBJ1-5	CASSPESNQPQHF